The 22 T cell receptor beta chains in this list originate from one sample, sequenced in a study of beta chain features in type 1 diabetes. Antigens for these TCRs are unknown. Every isolated RNA sample was fully reverse transcribed, so sequencing captured expressed TCRB transcripts. Repertoires were generated with immunoSEQ multiplex PCR, while TCRdb's copy carries only in-frame clones and drops some. The data contain 350,000 to 400,000 clones, around 13% of them singletons. Overall study results and limits: Researchers report that Type 1 diabetes patients had moderately but significantly shorter TCRB CDR3s across all four CD4+ subsets.

Sequenced input: naive CD4+ T cells from blood. These TCRs come from a woman aged 18-30 years with type 1 diabetes.

The V and J genes are TRBV7-2 and TRBJ2-7; TRBD1 might be the D (7 bases). Germline assignment: CDR1 SGHTA and CDR2 FQGNSA. This CDR3 region has 15 residues. V shed 4 bases and J shed 0 bases, with 13 bases lying between them. The CDR3 sequence: CASSYAGQYSYEQYF. In DNA, the CDR3 is TGTGCCAGCAGCTACGCGGGACAGTACTCCTACGAGCAGTACTTC.

This sequence joins TRBV15 and TRBJ2-7; 7 nucleotides align to TRBD2. CDR3 length: 16 residues. V trimming: 1 base; J trimming: 3 bases; junction bases outside the gene matches: 9. CDR1 LNHNV and CDR2 YYDKDF come from the germline V gene (reference sequence). DNA of the CDR3: TGTGCCACCAGCAGAGTCGGAGCGGGGCCCTACTACGAGCAGTACTTC. It codes for CATSRVGAGPYYEQYF.

The genes are TRBV9 and TRBJ2-1; TRBD2 matches 10 bases. The CDR3 totals 15 residues. Germline loops: CDR1 SGDLS, CDR2 YYNGEE. Losses at the gene ends were 4 bases for V and 9 bases for J; bases not matched to a gene: 10. The CDR3 is CASSTSGGGSSEQFF. CDR3 coding DNA: TGTGCCAGCAGCACCAGCGGGGGGGGTAGTTCTGAGCAGTTCTTC.

The V gene is TRBV5-1, the J gene TRBJ2-6; no clear D gene. Germline CDR1 is SGHRS and CDR2 is YFSETQ. The CDR3 extends over 16 amino acids. V shed 0 bases and J shed 2 bases, with 9 bases lying between them. The CDR3 region has the DNA TGCGCCAGCAGCTTGGACTCCCTAGCTGGGGCCAACGTCCTGACTTTC. Its translation is CASSLDSLAGANVLTF.

This chain links TRBV29-1 with TRBJ2-7, with a tentative D call TRBD2 (5 bases). The germline CDR1 and CDR2 sequences are SQVTM and ANQGSEA. The CDR3 contains 13 residues. Trimming removed 4 bases at V and 0 bases at J, with 10 bases between. CDR3 nucleotides: TGCAGCGTTGCCGGACTGTTCTCCTACGAGCAGTACTTC. Translated: CSVAGLFSYEQYF.

V gene TRBV27 combines with J gene TRBJ1-1; D unresolved. The CDR3 loop spans 14 amino acids. Germline V gene sequence: CDR1 MNHEY, CDR2 SMNVEV (reference sequence). Trimming left V 2 bases short and J 7 bases short, with 14 bases between. The CDR3 here is CASSLTIVQREAFF. CDR3 nucleotides: TGTGCCAGCAGTTTAACCATAGTGCAGCGTGAAGCTTTCTTT.

DNA of the CDR3: TGTGCCAGCAAGGGGCGCCCTTTCGGTGAGCAGTTCTTC. This translates into CASKGRPFGEQFF. The V gene is TRBV2, the J gene TRBJ2-1, with D possibly TRBD1 on 5 matching bases. This CDR3 is built from 13 residues. Germline V gene sequence: CDR1 SNHLY, CDR2 FYNNEI. Trimming removed 7 bases from V and 9 bases from J, with 16 bases in between.

This clone was seen only a few times. The rearrangement joins TRBV18 to TRBJ2-7; TRBD1 aligns across 7 bases. This CDR3 comprises 14 residues. After removal of 5 bases from V and 3 bases from J, the junction contained 7 bases not matched to a gene. The V gene's germline CDR1 is KGHSH and CDR2 LQKENI. Written as DNA, the CDR3 is TGTGCCAGCTCAATAGACAGGGTAAACTACGAGCAGTACTTC. Its translation is CASSIDRVNYEQYF.

This clone was detected a few times. This CDR3 is CASSPSPGQGNNEQFF. The CDR3 DNA reads as TGTGCCAGCAGCCCCTCACCGGGACAGGGGAACAATGAGCAGTTCTTC. The chain uses TRBV7-3 and TRBJ2-1, with TRBD1 matching 10 bases. Germline V gene data show CDR1 as SGHTA and CDR2 as FQGTGA. The CDR3 is made up of 16 amino acids. V was pared by 5 bases and J by 5 bases, with 9 bases of the junction left unmatched.

This clone occurred a few times. V usage is TRBV4-1 and J usage is TRBJ1-5; 10 nucleotides line up with TRBD1. V gave up 4 bases and J gave up 5 bases; unmatched junction bases: 8. The V gene's germline CDR1 is MGHRA and CDR2 YSYEKL. This CDR3 comprises 16 residues. The CDR3 here is CASSRGDRGDHQPQHF. Written as DNA, the CDR3 is TGCGCCAGCAGCCGTGGGGACAGGGGCGATCATCAGCCCCAGCATTTT.

In its sample, this clone was seen a few times. The rearrangement joins TRBV11-2 to TRBJ2-3, with D maybe TRBD2 (5 bases). The V and J ends lost 2 bases and 2 bases respectively, with 8 bases between them. Germline V lookup: CDR1 SGHAT, CDR2 FQNNGV. This CDR3 is 14 amino acids long. The CDR3 DNA sequence: TGTGCCAGCAGCTTATTAGCGATCACAGATACGCAGTATTTT. Translating it yields CASSLLAITDTQYF.

The chain combines TRBV6-5 with TRBJ1-2; D gene ambiguous. The V gene's germline CDR1 is MNHEY and CDR2 SVGAGI. CDR3 length: 12 residues. The V gene lost 6 bases and the J gene lost 8 bases, with 13 bases spanning the gap. This CDR3 is CASRSLAAGYTF. CDR3 nucleotides: TGTGCCAGCAGGTCCCTCGCAGCGGGCTACACCTTC.

This clone was seen a few times. CDR3 sequence: CASSQGLAGGNYNEQFF. DNA for the CDR3: TGTGCCAGCAGCCAGGGACTAGCGGGAGGGAACTACAATGAGCAGTTCTTC. The chain uses TRBV14 and TRBJ2-1, with 16 bases that match TRBD2. Trimming took 3 bases from V and 3 from J; bases not matched to a gene: 2. CDR1 SGHDN and CDR2 FVKESK come from the germline V gene. The CDR3 consists of 17 residues. Drawing the rest from reference TRBV14 and TRBJ2-1, the complete variable domain is EAGVTQFPSHSVIEKGQTVTLRCDPISGHDNLYWYRRVMGKEIKFLLHFVKESKQDESGMPNNRFLAERTGGTYSTLKVQPAELEDSGVYFCASSQGLAGGNYNEQFFGPGTRLTVL.

This clone was observed a few times. V usage is TRBV15 and J usage is TRBJ2-1; 8 bases align to TRBD2. Germline assignment: CDR1 LNHNV and CDR2 YYDKDF (reference sequence). With V trimmed by 1 base and J by 4 bases, 6 bases remained unmatched. This CDR3 has 16 amino acids. CDR3 DNA sequence: TGTGCCACCAGCAGAGTCGGAGTAGCGGGGTACAATGAGCAGTTCTTC. Translated, it gives CATSRVGVAGYNEQFF. The full variable domain, its missing parts supplied by reference TRBV15 and TRBJ2-1, is DAMVIQNPRYQVTQFGKPVTLSCSQTLNHNVMYWYQQKSSQAPKLLFHYYDKDFNNEADTPDNFQSRRPNTSFCFLDIRSPGLGDTAMYLCATSRVGVAGYNEQFFGPGTRLTVL.

This clone was recorded a few times. The chain joins TRBV7-9 to TRBJ1-6; the D gene is possibly TRBD1 (6 bases). Germline CDR1 reads SEHNR; CDR2 reads FQNEAQ (reference sequence). The CDR3 consists of 14 residues. Trimming cost V 8 bases and J 7 bases, with 15 bases left between them. The CDR3 nucleotides are TGTGCCAGCGACTACAGGGAATTGAATTCACCCCTCCACTTT. Amino acids: CASDYRELNSPLHF.

V usage is TRBV7-2 and J usage is TRBJ2-3, with TRBD2 matching over 10 bases. CDR1 is SGHTA, CDR2 FQGNSA, per germline. V trimming: 8 bases; J trimming: 0 bases; junction bases outside the gene matches: 2. The CDR3 has 14 residues. CDR3: CASLAGASTDTQYF. As DNA, the CDR3 is TGTGCCAGCCTAGCGGGGGCTAGCACAGATACGCAGTATTTT.

This clone has just a few counts. This chain connects TRBV28 to TRBJ2-1; D gene unclear. CDR3 length: 14 residues. Deletions cut 3 bases from V and 0 bases from J, with 6 bases between. Germline loops: CDR1 MDHEN, CDR2 SYDVKM. The CDR3 loop reads CASSFLGSYNEQFF. CDR3 DNA sequence: TGTGCCAGCAGTTTCCTAGGCTCCTACAATGAGCAGTTCTTC.

In this sample, this clone turned up a few times. The chain is built from TRBV9 and TRBJ2-3; D remains ambiguous. Germline CDR1 and CDR2: SGDLS and YYNGEE. The CDR3 is 14 residues long. The V and J ends lost 3 bases and 2 bases respectively, with 10 bases between them. The CDR3, as DNA: TGTGCCAGCAGCGCGTTTAATCCCACAGATACGCAGTATTTT. It encodes CASSAFNPTDTQYF.

V is TRBV11-2 and J is TRBJ2-1, with TRBD2 matching over 13 bases. V dropped 6 bases and J dropped 4; count of bases not matched to a gene: 3. The length of the CDR3 is 15 residues. The V gene's germline CDR1 is SGHAT and CDR2 FQNNGV. This CDR3 is CASRGLAGKYNEQFF. The CDR3 DNA sequence: TGTGCCAGCAGGGGACTAGCGGGGAAGTACAATGAGCAGTTCTTC.

A remark on this clone: Different DNA sequences within this sample yield the same CDR3. V gene TRBV5-1 combines with J gene TRBJ2-1; 11 nucleotides align to TRBD2. The CDR3 sequence is 16 residues long. Germline V gene data show CDR1 as SGHRS and CDR2 as YFSETQ. Unmatched junction bases numbered 1, after V lost 0 bases and J lost 2 bases. CDR3 amino acids: CASSLGLAGPYNEQFF. The CDR3 bases are TGCGCCAGCAGCTTGGGACTAGCGGGGCCCTACAATGAGCAGTTCTTC.

The CDR3 is CASSQELVTSGRIYEQYF. The CDR3, as DNA: TGTGCCAGCAGCCAAGAATTGGTGACTAGCGGGAGGATCTACGAGCAGTACTTC. The J gene is TRBJ2-7, the V gene TRBV14; 13 bases map to TRBD2. Germline CDR1 and CDR2: SGHDN and FVKESK. The CDR3 is made up of 18 amino acids. J lost 3 bases, V lost 0 bases, and 8 bases had no gene match.

This clone has more than one count but fewer than ten. The J gene is TRBJ2-1, the V gene TRBV28; the match to TRBD1 covers 8 bases. The CDR3 covers 15 residues. V was pared by 4 bases and J by 9 bases, with 11 bases of the junction left unmatched. Per germline, CDR1 MDHEN and CDR2 SYDVKM. The CDR3 DNA reads TGTGCCAGCAGTTCCCAGGACAGGGTACCGACTGAGCAGTTCTTC. The encoded protein is CASSSQDRVPTEQFF.